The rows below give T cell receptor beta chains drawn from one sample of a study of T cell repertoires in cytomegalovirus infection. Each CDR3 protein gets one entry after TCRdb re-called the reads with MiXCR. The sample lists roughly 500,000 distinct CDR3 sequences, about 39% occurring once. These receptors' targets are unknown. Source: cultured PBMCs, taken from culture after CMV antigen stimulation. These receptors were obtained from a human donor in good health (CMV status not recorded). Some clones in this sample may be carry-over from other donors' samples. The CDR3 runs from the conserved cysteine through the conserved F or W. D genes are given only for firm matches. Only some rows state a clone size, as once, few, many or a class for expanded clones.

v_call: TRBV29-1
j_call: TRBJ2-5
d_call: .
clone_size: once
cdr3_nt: TGCAGCGTTGGGAGGGCTCAAGAGACCCAGTACTTC
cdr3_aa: CSVGRAQETQYF

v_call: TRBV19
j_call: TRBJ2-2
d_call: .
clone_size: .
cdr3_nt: TGTGCCAGTAGTATATTCGCCTTGGCGGGACCCGGGGAGCTGTTTTTT
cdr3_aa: CASSIFALAGPGELFF

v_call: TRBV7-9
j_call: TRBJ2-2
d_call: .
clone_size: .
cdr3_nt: TGTGCCAGCTACAGGCAGGTTGCCGGGGAGCTGTTTTTT
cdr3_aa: CASYRQVAGELFF

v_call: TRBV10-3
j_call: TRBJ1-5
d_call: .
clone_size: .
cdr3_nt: TGTGCCATCAGTGAGTCAGGGGGAAGCAATCAGCCCCAGCATTTT
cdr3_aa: CAISESGGSNQPQHF

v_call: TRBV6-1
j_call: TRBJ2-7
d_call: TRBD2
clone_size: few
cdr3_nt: TGTGCCAGCAACTCCCCCGGGAGGGCCTTTTCAGAGCAGTACTTC
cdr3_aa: CASNSPGRAFSEQYF

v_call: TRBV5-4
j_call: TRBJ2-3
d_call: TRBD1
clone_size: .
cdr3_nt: TGTGCCAGCAGCGGGGGGGACAGGGGAGATACGCAGTATTTT
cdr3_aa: CASSGGDRGDTQYF

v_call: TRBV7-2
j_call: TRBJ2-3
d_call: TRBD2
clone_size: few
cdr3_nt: TGTGCCAGCAGTCTCCCCTTGCGGGGGGGCCTGGATACGCAGTATTTT
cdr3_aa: CASSLPLRGGLDTQYF

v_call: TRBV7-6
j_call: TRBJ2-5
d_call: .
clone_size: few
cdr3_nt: TGTGCCAGCAGCGGTGGGGGCCAAGAGACCCAGTACTTC
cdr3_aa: CASSGGGQETQYF

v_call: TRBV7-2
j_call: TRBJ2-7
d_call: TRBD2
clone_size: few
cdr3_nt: TGTGCCAGCAGCTCTCTGACTAGCGGGGGGCTATACGAGCAGTACTTC
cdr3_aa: CASSSLTSGGLYEQYF

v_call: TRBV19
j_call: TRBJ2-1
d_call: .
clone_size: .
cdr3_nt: TGTGCCAGTAGTACAGGACAGTACCTCTCCTACAATGAGCAGTTCTTC
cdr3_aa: CASSTGQYLSYNEQFF

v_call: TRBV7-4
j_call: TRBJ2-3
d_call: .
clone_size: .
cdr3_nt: TGTGCCAGCAGCTTACTGGGAAGTGGGGAAGATACGCAGTATTTT
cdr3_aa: CASSLLGSGEDTQYF

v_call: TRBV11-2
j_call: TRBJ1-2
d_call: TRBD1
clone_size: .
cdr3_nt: TGTGCCAGCAGCTCTTATCCCGGGACAGGGTTCGGCTACACCTTC
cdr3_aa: CASSSYPGTGFGYTF

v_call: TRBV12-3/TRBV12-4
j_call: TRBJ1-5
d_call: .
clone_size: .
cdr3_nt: TGTGCCAGCAGTTTTTCCCCTCAAGGGGGTCGTGGCAATCAGCCCCAGCATTTT
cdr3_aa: CASSFSPQGGRGNQPQHF

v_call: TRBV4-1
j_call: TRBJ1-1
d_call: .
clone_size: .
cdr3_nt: TGCGCCAGCAGCCAAGATCCGAGGGCGAACACTGAAGCTTTCTTT
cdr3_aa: CASSQDPRANTEAFF

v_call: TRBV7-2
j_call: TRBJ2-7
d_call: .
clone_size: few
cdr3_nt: TGTGCCAGCAGCTTCTTCCGCGGGACCACCTTCTACGAGCAGTACTTC
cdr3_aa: CASSFFRGTTFYEQYF

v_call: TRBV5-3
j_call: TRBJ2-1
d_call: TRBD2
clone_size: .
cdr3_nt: TGTGCCAGCAGCCACCCGGGACTAGCTAAAAATGAGCAGTTCTTC
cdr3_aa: CASSHPGLAKNEQFF

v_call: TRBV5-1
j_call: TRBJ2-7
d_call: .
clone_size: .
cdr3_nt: TGCGCCAGCAGCTTGGTGGGCGGATTTTCCTACGAGCAGTACTTC
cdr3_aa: CASSLVGGFSYEQYF

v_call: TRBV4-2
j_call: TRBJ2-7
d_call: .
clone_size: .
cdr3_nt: TGTGCCAGCAGCCAATTTGGGAGGGAGCAGTACTTC
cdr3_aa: CASSQFGREQYF

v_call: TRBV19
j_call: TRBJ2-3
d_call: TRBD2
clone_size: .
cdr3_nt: TGTGCCAGTACGACGACTAGCGGGAGCCCCACAGATACGCAGTATTTT
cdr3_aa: CASTTTSGSPTDTQYF

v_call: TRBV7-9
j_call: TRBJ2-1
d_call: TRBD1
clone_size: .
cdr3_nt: TGTGCCAGCAGCCTCAGGGACAGCCCCTCGAGCTCCTACAATGAGCAGTTCTTC
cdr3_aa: CASSLRDSPSSSYNEQFF

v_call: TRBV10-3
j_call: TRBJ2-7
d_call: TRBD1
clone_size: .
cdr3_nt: TGTGCCATTGCCCCCGGACAGGGAAGGGGTCTAGTGGACTCGGCCATCTACGAGCAGTACTTC
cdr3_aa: CAIAPGQGRGLVDSAIYEQYF

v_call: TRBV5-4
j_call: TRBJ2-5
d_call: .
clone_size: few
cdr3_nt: TGTGCCAGCAGCTTGGAGCGGATTCAAGAGACCCAGTACTTC
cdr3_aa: CASSLERIQETQYF

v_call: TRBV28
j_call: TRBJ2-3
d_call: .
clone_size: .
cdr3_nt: TGTGCCAGCAGTTTATCCGGTGGTCGGGCTCACACAGATACGCAGTATTTT
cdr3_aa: CASSLSGGRAHTDTQYF

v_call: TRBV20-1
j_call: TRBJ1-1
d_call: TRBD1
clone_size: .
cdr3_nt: TGCAGTGCTAGAGACTTGACAGGGTCGCCTGAAGCTTTCTTT
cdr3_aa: CSARDLTGSPEAFF

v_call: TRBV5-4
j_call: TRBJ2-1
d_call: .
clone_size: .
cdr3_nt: TGTGCCAGCAGCCCCACCCTTGGGAGCTACTACAATGAGCAGTTCTTC
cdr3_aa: CASSPTLGSYYNEQFF

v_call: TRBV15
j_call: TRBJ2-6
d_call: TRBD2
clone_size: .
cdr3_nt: TGTGCCACCAGCAGAGGCGGGAGTGCCAACGTCCTGACTTTC
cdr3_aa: CATSRGGSANVLTF

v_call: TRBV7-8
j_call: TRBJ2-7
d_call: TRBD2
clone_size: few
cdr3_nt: TGTGCCAGCAGCCTCGCCGTTCCGGGACTAGCACCTAGCGAGCAGTACTTC
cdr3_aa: CASSLAVPGLAPSEQYF

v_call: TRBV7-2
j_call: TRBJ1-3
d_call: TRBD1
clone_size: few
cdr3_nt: TGTGCCAGCAGCGGACCCGGGACAGGGAGCTCTGGAAACACCATATATTTT
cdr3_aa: CASSGPGTGSSGNTIYF

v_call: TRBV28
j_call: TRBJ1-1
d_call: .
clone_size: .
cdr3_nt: TGTGCCAGCAGTTTTCTTGACCGGACTGAAGCTTTCTTT
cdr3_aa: CASSFLDRTEAFF

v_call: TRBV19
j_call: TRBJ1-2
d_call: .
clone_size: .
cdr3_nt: TGTGCCAGTAGTCGGATGACGAGCGCGTATAACTATGGCTACACCTTC
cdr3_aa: CASSRMTSAYNYGYTF

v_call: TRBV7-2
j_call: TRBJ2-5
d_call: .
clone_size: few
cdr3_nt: TGTGCCAGCAGCTTCTCGGGACTCTTACAAGAGACCCAGTACTTC
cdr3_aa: CASSFSGLLQETQYF

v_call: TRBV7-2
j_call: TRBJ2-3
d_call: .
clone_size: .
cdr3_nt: TGTGCCAGCACCCCGGCAGGCACGCAGTATTTT
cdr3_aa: CASTPAGTQYF

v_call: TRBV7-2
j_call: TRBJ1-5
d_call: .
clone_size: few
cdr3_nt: TGTGCCAGCAGCCCACCCTCGGTGGGGCAGCCCCAGCATTTT
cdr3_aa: CASSPPSVGQPQHF

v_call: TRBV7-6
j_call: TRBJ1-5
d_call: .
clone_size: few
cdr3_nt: TGTGCCAGCAGCTTTTCCGTCCCGGATCAGCCCCAGCATTTT
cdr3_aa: CASSFSVPDQPQHF

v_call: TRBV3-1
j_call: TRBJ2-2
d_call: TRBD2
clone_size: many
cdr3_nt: TGTGCCAGCAGCCAAGTGGCTAGCGGGGTAAACACCGGGGAGCTGTTTTTT
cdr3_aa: CASSQVASGVNTGELFF

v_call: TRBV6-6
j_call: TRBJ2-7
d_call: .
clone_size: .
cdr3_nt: TGTGCCAGCATCCGGGGAGGCGAGCAGTACTTC
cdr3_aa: CASIRGGEQYF

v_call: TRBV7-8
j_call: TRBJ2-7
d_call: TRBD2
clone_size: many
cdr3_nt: TGTGCCAGCAGCTTAGGGGCTAGCGGGAGGTTCTACGAGCAGTACTTC
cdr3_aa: CASSLGASGRFYEQYF

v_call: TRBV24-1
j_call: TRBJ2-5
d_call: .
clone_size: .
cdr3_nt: TGTGCCACCAGTGCCAGGGACGGCTCCGGGGAGACCCAGTACTTC
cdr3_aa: CATSARDGSGETQYF

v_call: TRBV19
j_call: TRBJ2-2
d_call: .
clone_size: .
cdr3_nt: TGTGCCAGTAGTATAGGAGGCAGTAGGGTGGCCGGGGAGCTGTTTTTT
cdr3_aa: CASSIGGSRVAGELFF

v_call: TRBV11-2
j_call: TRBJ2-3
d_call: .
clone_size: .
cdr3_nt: TGTGCCAGCAGCTTATCGGACCCCGGAAACACAGATACGCAGTATTTT
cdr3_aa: CASSLSDPGNTDTQYF

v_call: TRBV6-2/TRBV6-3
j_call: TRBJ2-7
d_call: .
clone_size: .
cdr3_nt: TGTGCCAGCAGTTACGGTGGTAGCGGCGTACCTTACGAGCAGTACTTC
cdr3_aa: CASSYGGSGVPYEQYF

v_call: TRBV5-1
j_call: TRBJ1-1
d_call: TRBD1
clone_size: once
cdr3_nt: TGCGCCAGCAGCACGGACAGGGAGGCGGATACTGAAGCTTTCTTT
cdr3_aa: CASSTDREADTEAFF

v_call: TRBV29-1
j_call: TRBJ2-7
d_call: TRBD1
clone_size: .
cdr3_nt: TGCAGCGTTGAAGTTTACAGGGGGGAAAACGAGCAGTACTTC
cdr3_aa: CSVEVYRGENEQYF

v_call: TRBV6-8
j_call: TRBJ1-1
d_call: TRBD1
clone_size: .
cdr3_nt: TGTGCCAGCAGTTACAGGGCAGGGGGGGACTTGAACACTGAAGCTTTCTTT
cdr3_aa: CASSYRAGGDLNTEAFF

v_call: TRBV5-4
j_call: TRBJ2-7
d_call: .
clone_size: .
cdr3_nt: TGTGCCAGCAGCGGTCCGGGACACTCCTACGAGCAGTACTTC
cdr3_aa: CASSGPGHSYEQYF

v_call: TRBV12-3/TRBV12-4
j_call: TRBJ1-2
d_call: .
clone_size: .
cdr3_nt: TGTGCCAGCAGTTCCGACCCAAATAGGGGCTACACCTTC
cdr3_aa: CASSSDPNRGYTF